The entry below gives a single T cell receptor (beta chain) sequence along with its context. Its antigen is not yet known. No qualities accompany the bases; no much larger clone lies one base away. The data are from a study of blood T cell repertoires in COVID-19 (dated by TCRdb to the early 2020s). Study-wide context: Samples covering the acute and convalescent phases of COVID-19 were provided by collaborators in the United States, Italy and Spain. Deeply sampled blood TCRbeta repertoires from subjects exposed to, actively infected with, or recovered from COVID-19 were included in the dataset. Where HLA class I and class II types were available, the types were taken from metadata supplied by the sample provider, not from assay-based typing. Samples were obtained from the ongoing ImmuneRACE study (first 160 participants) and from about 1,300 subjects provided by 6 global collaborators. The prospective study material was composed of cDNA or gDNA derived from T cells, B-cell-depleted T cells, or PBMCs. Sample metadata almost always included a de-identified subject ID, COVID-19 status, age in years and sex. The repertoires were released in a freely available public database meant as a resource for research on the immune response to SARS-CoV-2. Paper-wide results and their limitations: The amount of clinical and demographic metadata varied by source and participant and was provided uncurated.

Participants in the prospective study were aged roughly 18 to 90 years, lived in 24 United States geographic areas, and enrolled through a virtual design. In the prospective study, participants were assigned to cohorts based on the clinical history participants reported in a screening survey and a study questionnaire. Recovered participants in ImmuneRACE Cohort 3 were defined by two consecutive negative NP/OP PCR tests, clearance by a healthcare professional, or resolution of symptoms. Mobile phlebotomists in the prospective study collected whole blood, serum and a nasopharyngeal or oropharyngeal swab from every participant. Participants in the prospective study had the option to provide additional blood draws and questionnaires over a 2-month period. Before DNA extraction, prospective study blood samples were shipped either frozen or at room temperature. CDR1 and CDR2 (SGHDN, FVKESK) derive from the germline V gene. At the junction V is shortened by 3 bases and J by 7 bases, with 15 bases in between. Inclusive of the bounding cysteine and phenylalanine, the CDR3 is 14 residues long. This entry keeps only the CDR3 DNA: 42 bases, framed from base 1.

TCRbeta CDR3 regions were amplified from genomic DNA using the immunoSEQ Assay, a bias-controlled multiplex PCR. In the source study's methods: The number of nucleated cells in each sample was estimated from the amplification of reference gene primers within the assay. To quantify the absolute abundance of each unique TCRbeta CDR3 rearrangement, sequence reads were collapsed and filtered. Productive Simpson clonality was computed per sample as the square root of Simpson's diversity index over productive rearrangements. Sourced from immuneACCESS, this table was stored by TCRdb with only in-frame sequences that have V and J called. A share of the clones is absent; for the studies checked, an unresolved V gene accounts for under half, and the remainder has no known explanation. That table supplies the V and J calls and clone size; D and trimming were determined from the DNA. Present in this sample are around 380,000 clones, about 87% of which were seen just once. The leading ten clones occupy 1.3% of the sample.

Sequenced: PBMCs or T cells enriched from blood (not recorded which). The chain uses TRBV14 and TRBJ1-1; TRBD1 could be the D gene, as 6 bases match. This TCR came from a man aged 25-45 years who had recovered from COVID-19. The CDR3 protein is CASSQRTEPYEAFF. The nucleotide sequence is TGTGCCAGCAGCCAGAGGACAGAACCCTATGAAGCTTTCTTT.